This TCR beta chain was recorded in a study of shared T cell receptors in the human thymus. Data came from immunoSEQ multiplex PCR; TCRdb stores just in-frame clones and leaves some out. The data hold about 500,000 clones, with 75% to 80% observed a single time. Germline CDR1 reads SEHNR; CDR2 reads FQNEAQ (reference sequence). V lost 5 bases and J lost 0, with 13 bases in between. This CDR3 contains 15 residues. This clone was observed a single time. The same specimen was also included in a second study, on human thymus T cells. Per that study: Corrective heart surgery yielded the resections from which the thymus tissue came. Both thymic and peripheral blood repertoires showed apparently biased V and J usage.

Source material: thymocytes. The genes are TRBV7-9 and TRBJ2-5, with D perhaps TRBD2 (7 bases). The sequence was obtained from a boy under three years old with a congenital heart defect. CDR3 sequence (DNA): TGTGCCAGCAGCCCGGGGAGGGGGTACCAAGAGACCCAGTACTTC. It yields the protein CASSPGRGYQETQYF.